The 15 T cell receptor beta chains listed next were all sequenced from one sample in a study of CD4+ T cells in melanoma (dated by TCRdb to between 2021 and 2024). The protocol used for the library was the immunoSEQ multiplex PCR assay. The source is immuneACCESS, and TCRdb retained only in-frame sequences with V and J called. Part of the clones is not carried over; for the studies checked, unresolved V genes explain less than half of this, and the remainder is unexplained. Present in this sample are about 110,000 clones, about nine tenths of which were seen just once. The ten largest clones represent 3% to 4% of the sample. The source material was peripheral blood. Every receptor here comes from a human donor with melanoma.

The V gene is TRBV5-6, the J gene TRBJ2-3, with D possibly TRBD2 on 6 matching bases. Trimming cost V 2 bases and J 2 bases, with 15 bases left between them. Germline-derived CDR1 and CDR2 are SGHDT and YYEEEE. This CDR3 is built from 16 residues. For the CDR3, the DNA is TGTGCCAGCAGCTTAGTTACCGGGGGATTCACAGATACGCAGTATTTT. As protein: CASSLVTGGFTDTQYF.

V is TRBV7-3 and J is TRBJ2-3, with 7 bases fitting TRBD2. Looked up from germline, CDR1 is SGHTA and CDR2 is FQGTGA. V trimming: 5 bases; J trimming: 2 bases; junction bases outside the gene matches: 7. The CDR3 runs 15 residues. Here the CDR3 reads CASSPGLGNTDTQYF. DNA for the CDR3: TGTGCCAGCAGCCCCGGACTAGGGAACACAGATACGCAGTATTTT.

The CDR3 sequence is CASSLAGASTDTQYF. For the CDR3, the DNA is TGTGCCAGCAGCTTGGCGGGGGCGTCCACAGATACGCAGTATTTT. V gene TRBV7-3 combines with J gene TRBJ2-3; tentative D call: TRBD2 (7 bases). This CDR3 region has 15 residues. V gave up 3 bases and J gave up 2 bases, with 12 bases separating them. CDR1 and CDR2 (germline): SGHTA, FQGTGA. The full variable domain, with the rest looked up from reference TRBV7-3 and TRBJ2-3, is GAGVSQTPSNKVTEKGKYVELRCDPISGHTALYWYRQSLGQGPEFLIYFQGTGAADDSGLPNDRFFAVRPEGSVSTLKIQRTERGDSAVYLCASSLAGASTDTQYFGPGTRLTVL.

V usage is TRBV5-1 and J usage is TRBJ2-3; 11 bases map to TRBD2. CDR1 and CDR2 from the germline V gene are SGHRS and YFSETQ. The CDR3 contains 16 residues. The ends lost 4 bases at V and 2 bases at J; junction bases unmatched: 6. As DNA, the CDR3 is TGCGCCAGCAGCCCCACTAGCGGGGGAGACACAGATACGCAGTATTTT. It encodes CASSPTSGGDTDTQYF.

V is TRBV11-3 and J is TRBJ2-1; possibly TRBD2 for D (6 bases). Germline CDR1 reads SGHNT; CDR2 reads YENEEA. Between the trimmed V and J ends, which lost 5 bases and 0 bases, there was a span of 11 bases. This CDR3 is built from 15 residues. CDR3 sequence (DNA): TGTGCCAGCAGCGTTTACGGGAGCTCCTACAATGAGCAGTTCTTC. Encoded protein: CASSVYGSSYNEQFF.

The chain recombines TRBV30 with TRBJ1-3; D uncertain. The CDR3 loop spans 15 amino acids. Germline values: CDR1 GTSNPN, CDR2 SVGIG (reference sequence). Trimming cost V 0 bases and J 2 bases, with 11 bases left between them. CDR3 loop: CAWSVRWATGNTIYF. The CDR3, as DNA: TGTGCCTGGAGTGTCCGGTGGGCGACTGGAAACACCATATATTTT.

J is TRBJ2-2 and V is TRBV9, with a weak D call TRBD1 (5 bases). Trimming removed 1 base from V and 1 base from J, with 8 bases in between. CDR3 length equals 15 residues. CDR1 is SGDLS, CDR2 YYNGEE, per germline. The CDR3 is CASSVMGQNTGELFF. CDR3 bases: TGTGCCAGCAGCGTAATGGGGCAGAACACCGGGGAGCTGTTTTTT.

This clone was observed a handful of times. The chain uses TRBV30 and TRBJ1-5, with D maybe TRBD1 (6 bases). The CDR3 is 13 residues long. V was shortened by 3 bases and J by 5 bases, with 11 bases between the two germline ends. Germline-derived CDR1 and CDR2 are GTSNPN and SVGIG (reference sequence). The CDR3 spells CAWRGPGDQPQHF. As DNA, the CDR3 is TGTGCCTGGAGAGGACCAGGGGATCAGCCCCAGCATTTT.

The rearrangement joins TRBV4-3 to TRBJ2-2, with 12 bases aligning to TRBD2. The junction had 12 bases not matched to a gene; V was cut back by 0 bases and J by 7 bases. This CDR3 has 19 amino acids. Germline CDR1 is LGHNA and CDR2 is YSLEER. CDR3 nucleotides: TGCGCCAGCAGCCAAGATCCCTCACTAGCGGGGGGCCGGAGCGGGGAGCTGTTTTTT. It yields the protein CASSQDPSLAGGRSGELFF.

CDR3 DNA: TGCGCCAGCAGCCAAGGTCCTCCCCCAGATACGCAGTATTTT. Encoded protein: CASSQGPPPDTQYF. This chain links TRBV4-3 with TRBJ2-3; D is undetermined. CDR1 LGHNA and CDR2 YSLEER come from the germline V gene. The length of the CDR3 is 14 residues. V shed 1 base and J shed 4 bases, with 9 bases lying between them.

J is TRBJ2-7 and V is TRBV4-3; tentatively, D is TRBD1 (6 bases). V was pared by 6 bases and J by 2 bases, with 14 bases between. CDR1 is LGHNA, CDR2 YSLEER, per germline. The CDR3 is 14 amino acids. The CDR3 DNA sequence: TGCGCCAGCAGGCTACAGCAGGGGCCCTACGAGCAGTACTTC. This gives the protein CASRLQQGPYEQYF.

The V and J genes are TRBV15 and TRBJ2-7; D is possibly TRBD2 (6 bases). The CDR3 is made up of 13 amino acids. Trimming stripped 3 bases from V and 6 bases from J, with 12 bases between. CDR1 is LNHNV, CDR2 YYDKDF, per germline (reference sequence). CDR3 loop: CATSSSGGPEQYF. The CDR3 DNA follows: TGTGCCACCAGCAGCTCCGGGGGACCCGAGCAGTACTTC.

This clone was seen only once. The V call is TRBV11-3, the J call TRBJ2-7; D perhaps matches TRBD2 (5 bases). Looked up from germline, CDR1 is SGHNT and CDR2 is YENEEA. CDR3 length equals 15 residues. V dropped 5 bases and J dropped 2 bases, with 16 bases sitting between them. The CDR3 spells CASSLSSGSAYEQYF. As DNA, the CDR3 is TGTGCCAGCAGCCTTTCCTCGGGATCTGCCTACGAGCAGTACTTC.

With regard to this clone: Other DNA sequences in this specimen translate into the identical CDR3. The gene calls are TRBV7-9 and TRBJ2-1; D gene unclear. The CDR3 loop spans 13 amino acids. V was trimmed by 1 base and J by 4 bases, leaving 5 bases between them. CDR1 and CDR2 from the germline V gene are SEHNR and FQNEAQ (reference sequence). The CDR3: CASSLGQYNEQFF. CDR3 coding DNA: TGTGCCAGCAGCTTAGGGCAGTACAATGAGCAGTTCTTC.

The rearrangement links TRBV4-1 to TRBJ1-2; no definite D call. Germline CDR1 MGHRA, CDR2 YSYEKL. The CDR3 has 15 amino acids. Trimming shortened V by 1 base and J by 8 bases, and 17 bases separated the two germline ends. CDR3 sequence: CASSQADVPLRGYTF. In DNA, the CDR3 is TGCGCCAGCAGCCAAGCGGACGTTCCACTAAGGGGCTACACCTTC.